This entry lists 32 T cell receptor beta chains sequenced from one sample in a study of graft-versus-host responses after intestinal transplantation (dated by TCRdb to about 2021). The meaning of the sample's time point label: cells obtained before transplantation from donor or recipient. Library preparation used the immunoSEQ multiplex PCR assay. Drawn from immuneACCESS, this table holds only the in-frame rearrangements with V and J called that TCRdb kept. Clones are partly lost; checked studies trace under half to an unresolved V gene and leave the rest unexplained. The sample table lists approximately 90,000 clones, less than 90% of them with a count of one. The ten largest clones capture 0.28% of the sample. The antigens these receptors bind are not known. The sequencing used unstimulated CD4+ T cells sorted from spleen or lymph node cells, collected before transplant. Receptors were obtained from a human donor who was the organ donor for an intestinal transplant.

This chain connects TRBV6-1 to TRBJ1-1; D not resolved. Germline CDR1 and CDR2: MNHNS and SASEGT. CDR3 length: 14 residues. V lost 5 bases and J 1 base, leaving 11 bases between the germline ends. The CDR3 protein is CASSPRGGNTEAFF. In DNA form, the CDR3 reads TGTGCCAGCAGTCCGCGAGGAGGGAACACTGAAGCTTTCTTT.

This chain links TRBV18 with TRBJ1-4; 7 positions match TRBD1. This CDR3 is built from 15 residues. V was clipped by 3 bases and J by 3 bases; unmatched bases: 4. Germline CDR1 KGHSH, CDR2 LQKENI. CDR3 nucleotides: TGTGCCAGCTCACCGAGACAGGGAGCTAATGAAAAACTGTTTTTT. Its protein is CASSPRQGANEKLFF.

This clone is a singleton in its sample. CDR3 region: CASRGRGMDVYF. The CDR3 coding sequence is TGTGCCAGCAGGGGGAGGGGAATGGACGTATACTTC. The chain carries TRBV28 and TRBJ2-4, with 7 bases matching TRBD2. Germline CDR1 and CDR2: MDHEN and SYDVKM. The junction had 12 bases not matched to a gene; V was cut back by 6 bases and J by 16 bases. This CDR3 comprises 12 residues.

The chain recombines TRBV7-8 with TRBJ1-2; D unclear. Germline V gene data show CDR1 as SGHVS and CDR2 as FQNEAQ. Trimming stripped 7 bases from V and 4 bases from J, with 16 bases between. This CDR3 has 14 amino acids. The CDR3 is CASTTNGESYGYTF. The CDR3 DNA reads as TGTGCCAGCACCACAAACGGGGAATCCTATGGCTACACCTTC.

The J gene is TRBJ1-2, the V gene TRBV7-8; 10 nucleotides agree with TRBD1. Germline CDR1 and CDR2: SGHVS and FQNEAQ. The CDR3 is 16 residues long. J gave up 4 bases and V 5 bases, and 10 bases lay outside the gene matches. The CDR3 DNA reads as TGTGCCAGCAGCCGAGCAGACAGGGGGCTTGGCTATGGCTACACCTTC. Residues: CASSRADRGLGYGYTF.

The V call is TRBV11-1, the J call TRBJ1-6; D uncertain. The V end was cut by 5 bases, the J end by 10 bases, with 12 bases between. The V gene's germline CDR1 is SGHAT and CDR2 FQDESV (reference sequence). The CDR3 is 13 amino acids. CDR3 DNA: TGTGCCAGCAGCGCCCAAAACAAGTCACCCCTCCACTTT. This translates into CASSAQNKSPLHF.

This rearrangement joins TRBV11-3 to TRBJ1-2, with D uncertain. V dropped 3 bases and J dropped 4 bases, with 9 bases sitting between them. The length of the CDR3 is 13 residues. From germline, CDR1 is SGHNT and CDR2 YENEEA. DNA of the CDR3: TGTGCCAGCAGCTTTGAACAGACCTATGGCTACACCTTC. As protein: CASSFEQTYGYTF.

J is TRBJ2-1 and V is TRBV7-9, with 7 bases lining up with TRBD2. This CDR3 has 14 amino acids. J gave up 5 bases and V 1 base, and 2 bases lay outside the gene matches. Germline V gives CDR1 SEHNR, CDR2 FQNEAQ (reference sequence). CDR3 sequence reads: CASSLELADNEQFF. CDR3 nucleotide sequence: TGTGCCAGCAGCTTAGAGCTAGCGGACAATGAGCAGTTCTTC.

The chain uses TRBV6-5 and TRBJ2-1; D perhaps matches TRBD2 (7 bases). CDR3 length: 13 amino acids. Germline loops: CDR1 MNHEY, CDR2 SVGAGI. V lost 8 bases to trimming and J lost 12 bases, with 20 bases between them. The CDR3 DNA reads TGTGCCAGCCGCAGGGGAGGGTACTATGGGCAGTTCTTC. Translated, it gives CASRRGGYYGQFF.

The chain joins TRBV10-2 to TRBJ1-1, with no clear D. This CDR3 is 13 amino acids long. Trimming cost V 4 bases and J 4 bases, with 10 bases left between them. Germline-derived CDR1 and CDR2 are WSHSY and SAAADI. The CDR3 bases are TGCGCCAGCAGTGCGGGTTATGCCACTGAAGCTTTCTTT. Translated, it gives CASSAGYATEAFF.

This clone has only one observation. J is TRBJ2-3 and V is TRBV9; D gene uncertain. CDR3 length: 15 amino acids. Germline CDR1 reads SGDLS; CDR2 reads YYNGEE. V was trimmed by 0 bases and J by 4 bases, leaving 12 bases between them. CDR3 sequence (DNA): TGTGCCAGCAGCGTAGCCCCCCTCGAGGCAGATACGCAGTATTTT. Protein sequence: CASSVAPLEADTQYF.

The chain uses TRBV11-2 and TRBJ2-5; the D gene is possibly TRBD2 (5 bases). This CDR3 has 14 amino acids. V was shortened by 10 bases and J by 3 bases, with 18 bases between the two germline ends. The V gene's germline CDR1 is SGHAT and CDR2 FQNNGV. The CDR3 sequence: CATRNRGGEETQYF. The DNA for the CDR3 is TGTGCCACAAGAAACAGAGGAGGAGAAGAGACCCAGTACTTC.

The chain employs TRBV28 and TRBJ2-7, with 8 bases that match TRBD2. The CDR3 loop spans 15 amino acids. Germline assignment: CDR1 MDHEN and CDR2 SYDVKM. Germline trimming cut 2 bases from V and 6 bases from J; bases unmatched to any gene: 9. CDR3 protein: CASSLNPTGGTEQYF. DNA of the CDR3: TGTGCCAGCAGTTTAAACCCCACGGGGGGGACCGAGCAGTACTTC.

The rearrangement links TRBV7-9 to TRBJ1-2; D uncertain. The germline gives CDR1 SEHNR, CDR2 FQNEAQ (reference sequence). The CDR3 has 16 residues. Trimming stripped 1 base from V and 6 bases from J, with 18 bases between. The CDR3 region has the DNA TGTGCCAGCAGCTTAGTGTGGCGGTCCAGAGTGGATGGCTACACCTTC. Translating it yields CASSLVWRSRVDGYTF.

The CDR3 here is CASSPWAGQGQDTQYF. The CDR3, as DNA: TGTGCCAGTAGTCCCTGGGCGGGCCAGGGGCAGGATACGCAGTATTTT. The V and J genes are TRBV19 and TRBJ2-3; maybe TRBD1 (6 bases). From germline, CDR1 is LNHDA and CDR2 SQIVND (reference sequence). Between the trimmed V and J ends, which lost 5 bases and 6 bases, there was a span of 21 bases. The CDR3 extends over 16 amino acids.

This chain joins TRBV5-6 and TRBJ1-1; possibly TRBD1 for D (6 bases). The germline gives CDR1 SGHDT, CDR2 YYEEEE. The CDR3 has 13 residues. V lost 5 bases to trimming and J lost 6 bases, with 14 bases between them. CDR3: CASSFRTVPEAFF. Here the CDR3 DNA reads TGTGCCAGCAGTTTTAGGACAGTCCCTGAAGCTTTCTTT.

This chain links TRBV27 with TRBJ2-5; 7 positions match TRBD1. V lost 6 bases to trimming and J lost 2 bases; unmatched junction nucleotides: 9. CDR1 MNHEY and CDR2 SMNVEV come from the germline V gene (reference sequence). The CDR3 runs to 15 residues. The CDR3: CASRFPGTEQETQYF. CDR3 bases: TGTGCCAGCAGATTCCCCGGGACAGAGCAAGAGACCCAGTACTTC.

V gene TRBV2 combines with J gene TRBJ2-1; 15 bases fit TRBD2. Germline trimming cut 8 bases from V and 0 bases from J; bases unmatched to any gene: 5. The CDR3 totals 17 residues. The germline CDR1 and CDR2 sequences are SNHLY and FYNNEI. CDR3 region: CASGTSGGQSSYNEQFF. The CDR3 DNA sequence: TGTGCCAGCGGGACTAGCGGGGGGCAGAGCTCCTACAATGAGCAGTTCTTC. The full variable domain, completed using reference TRBV2 and TRBJ2-1, is EPEVTQTPSHQVTQMGQEVILRCVPISNHLYFYWYRQILGQKVEFLVSFYNNEISEKSEIFDDQFSVERPDGSNFTLKIRSTKLEDSAMYFCASGTSGGQSSYNEQFFGPGTRLTVL.

CDR3 protein: CASSVRPGADTQYF. CDR3 coding DNA: TGTGCCAGCAGCGTACGCCCGGGGGCAGATACGCAGTATTTT. The chain couples TRBV9 to TRBJ2-3, with D possibly being TRBD2 (6 bases). This CDR3 comprises 14 residues. Trimming removed 1 base at V and 4 bases at J, with 10 bases between. In germline, CDR1 is SGDLS, CDR2 YYNGEE.

This sequence joins TRBV6-1 and TRBJ2-7; 11 nucleotides agree with TRBD1. Germline trimming cut 4 bases from V and 6 bases from J; bases unmatched to any gene: 5. CDR3 length: 14 amino acids. Germline V gene lookup returns CDR1 MNHNS and CDR2 SASEGT. CDR3 coding DNA: TGTGCCAGCAGTGTTACCGGGACAGGGGGCGAGCAGTACTTC. It codes for CASSVTGTGGEQYF.

The chain employs TRBV11-3 and TRBJ1-2; the match to TRBD1 covers 10 bases. CDR3 size: 16 residues. Germline-derived CDR1 and CDR2 are SGHNT and YENEEA. Trimming cost V 1 base and J 3 bases; bases outside gene matches: 5. The DNA of the CDR3 is TGTGCCAGCAGCTTAGGTGGGACAGGGGACTACTATGGCTACACCTTC. This codes for CASSLGGTGDYYGYTF.

Only one count was recorded for this clone. The chain uses TRBV18 and TRBJ2-7; 12 nucleotides agree with TRBD2. Trimming cost V 0 bases and J 2 bases; bases outside gene matches: 5. The CDR3 length is 17 residues. Germline V CDR1 and CDR2: KGHSH, LQKENI. CDR3 protein: CASSPPTSGGPTYEQYF. The CDR3 DNA follows: TGTGCCAGCTCACCACCGACTAGCGGGGGCCCAACCTACGAGCAGTACTTC.

This sequence joins TRBV7-2 and TRBJ2-3; TRBD2 matches 10 bases. The trim removed 3 bases at V and 5 bases at J, leaving 5 bases unmatched. The CDR3 consists of 15 residues. Germline lookup yields CDR1 SGHTA and CDR2 FQGNSA. CDR3: CASSFGLADEDTQYF. The CDR3 DNA sequence: TGTGCCAGCAGCTTCGGACTAGCGGATGAAGATACGCAGTATTTT.

The rearrangement uses TRBV9 and TRBJ2-1; 7 bases match TRBD2. Unmatched junction bases numbered 16, after V lost 4 bases and J lost 12 bases. The CDR3 is made up of 15 amino acids. Germline CDR1 and CDR2: SGDLS and YYNGEE. CDR3 bases: TGTGCCAGCAGCTTGCCGGGACTACACACAATGTTGCAGTTCTTC. Encoded protein: CASSLPGLHTMLQFF.

The chain recombines TRBV19 with TRBJ2-5, with 7 bases that match TRBD1. The V gene end was trimmed by 7 bases and the J gene end by 5 bases; junction bases not matched to a gene: 7. The CDR3 is made up of 13 amino acids. Germline loops: CDR1 LNHDA, CDR2 SQIVND (reference sequence). CDR3 nucleotides: TGTGCCAGTACCGACAGGGTAGGGGAGACCCAGTACTTC. Translating it yields CASTDRVGETQYF.

Only a few counts were recorded for this clone. The rearrangement uses TRBV7-9 and TRBJ2-3, with 8 nucleotides matching TRBD1. Germline CDR1 SEHNR, CDR2 FQNEAQ (reference sequence). V lost 4 bases to trimming and J lost 0 bases; unmatched junction nucleotides: 3. CDR3 length equals 15 residues. The CDR3 spells CASSSRGPSTDTQYF. In DNA form, the CDR3 reads TGTGCCAGCAGCTCCAGGGGGCCTAGCACAGATACGCAGTATTTT.

The chain has TRBV7-9 and TRBJ2-5, with 9 nucleotides matching TRBD1. Germline V gene sequence: CDR1 SEHNR, CDR2 FQNEAQ (reference sequence). The V and J ends lost 5 bases and 5 bases, in that order; junction bases with no gene match: 9. The CDR3 spans 15 residues. CDR3 in amino acids: CASSLRETGGETQYF. The CDR3 nucleotides are TGTGCCAGCAGCCTCCGGGAGACAGGGGGTGAGACCCAGTACTTC.

V and J are TRBV30 and TRBJ2-5; maybe TRBD2 (7 bases). Germline values: CDR1 GTSNPN, CDR2 SVGIG (reference sequence). Between the trimmed V and J ends, which lost 0 bases and 6 bases, there was a span of 11 bases. The CDR3 has 13 amino acids. This CDR3 reads CAWSVGGGKTQYF. The CDR3 DNA is TGTGCCTGGAGTGTAGGGGGGGGAAAGACCCAGTACTTC.

The chain joins TRBV29-1 to TRBJ2-1, with TRBD2 matching 10 bases. The V gene end was trimmed by 7 bases and the J gene end by 2 bases; junction bases not matched to a gene: 11. From germline, CDR1 is SQVTM and CDR2 ANQGSEA. The CDR3 extends over 16 amino acids. The CDR3 DNA sequence: TGCAGCGCCCAAGCCAGCGGGGGGGCGGCCTACAATGAGCAGTTCTTC. This sequence encodes CSAQASGGAAYNEQFF.

For this clone: Its ends do not fully match the called genes, so a read error is possible. The chain joins TRBV5-1 to TRBJ2-3; possible D gene TRBD1, 5 bases. This CDR3 region has 15 residues. Germline loops: CDR1 SGHRS, CDR2 YFSETQ. CDR3 sequence reads: CASSLVLSITGTQYF. The DNA for the CDR3 is TGCGCCAGCAGCTTGGTTTTATCAATCACAGGTACGCAGTATTTT.

J is TRBJ2-2 and V is TRBV29-1; possible D gene TRBD1, 5 bases. V lost 6 bases and J 7 bases, leaving 12 bases between the germline ends. Germline-derived CDR1 and CDR2 are SQVTM and ANQGSEA. CDR3 length: 12 amino acids. The CDR3 loop reads CSVLGVRGELFF. CDR3 in DNA: TGCAGCGTGCTAGGGGTTCGCGGGGAGCTGTTTTTT.

The chain uses TRBV4-2 and TRBJ2-4; 7 positions match TRBD2. The CDR3 sequence is 16 residues long. Unmatched junction bases numbered 4, after V lost 1 base and J lost 1 base. Germline V gene lookup returns CDR1 LGHNA and CDR2 YNFKEQ. The CDR3, as DNA: TGTGCCAGCAGCCAAGTCGCGGGAGAGGCCAAAAACATTCAGTACTTC. Protein product: CASSQVAGEAKNIQYF.